One and the same sample provided the 10 T cell receptor beta chains below, sequenced in a study of cytomegalovirus exposure and HLA in healthy donors. In the PCR, 60 Vbeta and 13 Jbeta primers were used. Profiled with immunoSEQ multiplex PCR; TCRdb holds only in-frame clones, not every one. In the table there are about 190,000 clones, roughly 77% of which are singletons. What was sequenced was PBMCs. The receptor source for this set is a woman between 25 and 40 years old in good health and CMV-seropositive.

V is TRBV29-1 and J is TRBJ2-7; D may be TRBD1 (7 bases). This CDR3 spans 14 amino acids. The V end lost 0 bases, the J end lost 2 bases, and 11 bases lay between the germline ends. CDR1 and CDR2 from the germline V gene are SQVTM and ANQGSEA. For the CDR3, the DNA is TGCAGCGTTGAAGATCAGGGGGGAACCTACGAGCAGTACTTC. This codes for CSVEDQGGTYEQYF.

The chain employs TRBV6-5 and TRBJ2-4; 8 nucleotides agree with TRBD1. Germline-derived CDR1 and CDR2 are MNHEY and SVGAGI. Trimming at V came to 2 bases and at J to 8 bases, leaving 11 bases not matched to a gene. The CDR3 is 16 residues long. The CDR3 coding sequence is TGTGCCAGCAGTTACCCAGGACAGGGTGGGGGATACATTCAGTACTTC. Residues: CASSYPGQGGGYIQYF.

In its sample, this clone was seen once. The rearrangement joins TRBV15 to TRBJ2-4; 7 bases line up with TRBD2. The CDR3 covers 18 residues. V was pared by 3 bases and J by 0 bases, with 11 bases of the junction left unmatched. Germline loops: CDR1 LNHNV, CDR2 YYDKDF (reference sequence). The CDR3 nucleotides read TGTGCCACCAGCAGGGGAGGGGAAGGGCGCCTAGCCAAAAACATTCAGTACTTC. This translates into CATSRGGEGRLAKNIQYF.

This clone was detected once. The chain joins TRBV5-1 to TRBJ2-7; 8 positions agree with TRBD2. The CDR3 extends over 16 amino acids. J lost 3 bases, V lost 0 bases, and 8 bases had no gene match. Germline-derived CDR1 and CDR2 are SGHRS and YFSETQ. Here the CDR3 DNA reads TGCGCCAGCAGCTTGGACGGTGGCGGGAGGAGCTACGAGCAGTACTTC. Translation gives CASSLDGGGRSYEQYF.

The chain has TRBV28 and TRBJ1-5; D unresolved. CDR1 and CDR2 from the germline V gene are MDHEN and SYDVKM. Trimming stripped 6 bases from V and 9 bases from J, with 15 bases between. This CDR3 has 13 amino acids. CDR3 amino acids: CASSLDSLAPQHF. DNA for the CDR3: TGTGCCAGCAGCTTAGACTCCTTAGCGCCCCAGCATTTT.

The V gene is TRBV5-1, the J gene TRBJ2-2; possible D gene TRBD1, 5 bases. The germline V gene encodes CDR1 SGHRS and CDR2 YFSETQ. V was clipped by 1 base and J by 1 base, with 8 bases between them. CDR3 length: 15 residues. The CDR3 sequence: CASSLLQGNTGELFF. As DNA, the CDR3 is TGCGCCAGCAGCTTGTTGCAGGGGAACACCGGGGAGCTGTTTTTT. The full variable domain, with the rest looked up from reference TRBV5-1 and TRBJ2-2, is KAGVTQTPRYLIKTRGQQVTLSCSPISGHRSVSWYQQTPGQGLQFLFEYFSETQRNKGNFPGRFSGRQFSNSRSEMNVSTLELGDSALYLCASSLLQGNTGELFFGEGSRLTVL.

The chain has TRBV18 and TRBJ2-7, with TRBD2 identical over 8 bases. V was clipped by 6 bases and J by 2 bases; unmatched bases: 3. The length of the CDR3 is 13 residues. CDR1 and CDR2 (germline): KGHSH, LQKENI. The chain's CDR3 is CASSLSGAYEQYF. CDR3 coding DNA: TGTGCCAGCTCCCTTAGCGGGGCCTACGAGCAGTACTTC.

The chain recombines TRBV4-1 with TRBJ2-3; possibly TRBD1 for D (6 bases). CDR3 size: 15 residues. Trimming removed 4 bases at V and 2 bases at J, with 13 bases between. Germline V lookup: CDR1 MGHRA, CDR2 YSYEKL. CDR3 region: CASSLDRTYTDTQYF. DNA of the CDR3: TGCGCCAGCAGCCTGGACAGAACATACACAGATACGCAGTATTTT.

This clone was seen a handful of times. The chain employs TRBV9 and TRBJ2-5, with TRBD2 matching 10 bases. The end of the DNA fits TRBJ2-7 better, so the J call may be wrong. The CDR3 extends over 14 amino acids. Germline loops: CDR1 SGDLS, CDR2 YYNGEE. This chain's CDR3 is CASSSTRTSGEQYF. CDR3 DNA: TGTGCCAGCAGCTCCACGAGGACTAGCGGCGAGCAGTACTTC.

This chain joins TRBV7-6 and TRBJ2-2, with D uncertain. The CDR3 loop spans 12 amino acids. The germline V and J ends were trimmed by 1 base and 10 bases, with 7 bases remaining between them. Germline-derived CDR1 and CDR2 are SGHVS and FNYEAQ. DNA for the CDR3: TGTGCCAGCAGCTTAGTAGTCCAGGAGCTGTTTTTT. Translating it yields CASSLVVQELFF. The full variable domain, completed using reference TRBV7-6 and TRBJ2-2, is GAGVSQSPRYKVTKRGQDVALRCDPISGHVSLYWYRQALGQGPEFLTYFNYEAQQDKSGLPNDRFSAERPEGSISTLTIQRTEQRDSAMYRCASSLVVQELFFGEGSRLTVL.